At least ten counts were recorded for the clone carrying this T cell receptor (beta chain). What it binds is not known. No treatment of any kind had been given to any patient before thyroid surgery. Authors' methods: CDR3 differences across clinicopathological groups were used to build a distant-metastasis classifier for papillary thyroid cancer. TCRdb reassembled clones from the PCR reads with MiXCR. It is TCRdb's table, rather than the study itself, that gives the V and J calls and clone size. The data hold fewer than 30,000 clones, with around a fifth observed a single time. Germline V gene data show CDR1 as LGHNA and CDR2 as YNFKEQ. V was clipped by 3 bases and J by 5 bases, with 10 bases between them. This CDR3 contains 13 residues. This entry is derived from a study of metastatic and nonmetastatic thyroid tumors. Study-level findings and limits: When malignant thyroid tumors were compared with benign nodules, TCR beta diversity was reportedly significantly higher in the malignant tumors. This held in both blood and tumor samples.

Sequencing was performed on blood. The TCR was taken from a male donor with papillary thyroid cancer or a benign thyroid nodule (not recorded which). Some clones in this sample may be carry-over from other donors' samples. J is TRBJ2-5 and V is TRBV4-2; weak D call: TRBD1 (6 bases). The CDR3 DNA reads as TGTGCCAGCAGCCACGGACAGATGGAGACCCAGTACTTC. Its protein product is CASSHGQMETQYF.